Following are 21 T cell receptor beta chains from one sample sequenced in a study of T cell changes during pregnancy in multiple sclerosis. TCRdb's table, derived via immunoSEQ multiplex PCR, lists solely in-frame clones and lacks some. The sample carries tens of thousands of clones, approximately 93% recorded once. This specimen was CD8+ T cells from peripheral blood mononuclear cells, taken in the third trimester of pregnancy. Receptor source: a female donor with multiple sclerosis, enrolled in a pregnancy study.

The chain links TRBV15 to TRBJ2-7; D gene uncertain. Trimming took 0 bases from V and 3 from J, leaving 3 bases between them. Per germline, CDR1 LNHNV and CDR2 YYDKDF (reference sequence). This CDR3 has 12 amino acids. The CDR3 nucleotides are TGTGCCACCAGCAGAGACCACTACGAGCAGTACTTC. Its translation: CATSRDHYEQYF.

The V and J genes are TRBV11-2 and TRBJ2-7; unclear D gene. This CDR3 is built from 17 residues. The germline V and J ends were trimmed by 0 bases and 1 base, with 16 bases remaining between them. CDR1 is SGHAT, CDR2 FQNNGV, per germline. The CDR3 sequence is CASSLDLEFGGSYEQYF. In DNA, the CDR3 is TGTGCCAGCAGCTTAGATCTAGAGTTCGGTGGGTCCTACGAGCAGTACTTC.

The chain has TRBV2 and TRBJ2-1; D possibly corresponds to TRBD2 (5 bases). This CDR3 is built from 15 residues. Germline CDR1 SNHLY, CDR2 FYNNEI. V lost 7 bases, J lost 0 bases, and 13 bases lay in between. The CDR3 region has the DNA TGTGCCAGCAAATCCGGGATTAACTCCTACAATGAGCAGTTCTTC. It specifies CASKSGINSYNEQFF.

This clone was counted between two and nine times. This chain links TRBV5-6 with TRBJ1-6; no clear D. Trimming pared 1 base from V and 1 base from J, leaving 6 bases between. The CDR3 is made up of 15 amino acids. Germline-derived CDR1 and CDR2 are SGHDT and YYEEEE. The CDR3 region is CASSLFQSYNSPLHF. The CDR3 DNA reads TGTGCCAGCAGCTTGTTCCAGTCCTATAATTCACCCCTCCACTTT.

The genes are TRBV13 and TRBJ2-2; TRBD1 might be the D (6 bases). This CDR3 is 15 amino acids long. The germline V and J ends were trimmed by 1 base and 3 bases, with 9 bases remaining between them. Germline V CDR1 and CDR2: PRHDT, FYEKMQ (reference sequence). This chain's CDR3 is CASSLEYRDTGELFF. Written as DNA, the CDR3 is TGTGCCAGCAGCTTAGAGTACAGGGACACCGGGGAGCTGTTTTTT.

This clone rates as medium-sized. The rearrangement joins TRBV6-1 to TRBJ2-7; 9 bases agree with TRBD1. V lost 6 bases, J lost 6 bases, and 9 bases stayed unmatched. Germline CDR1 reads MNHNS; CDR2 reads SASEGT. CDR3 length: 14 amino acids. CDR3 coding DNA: TGTGCCAGCAGGGTCGGGACAGGGTCGGCCGAGCAGTACTTC. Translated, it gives CASRVGTGSAEQYF.

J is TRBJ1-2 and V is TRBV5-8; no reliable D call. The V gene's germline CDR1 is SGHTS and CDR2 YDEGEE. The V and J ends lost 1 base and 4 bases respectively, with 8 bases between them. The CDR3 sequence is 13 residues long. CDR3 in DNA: TGTGCCAGCAGCTTGCGGAGCAGCTATGGCTACACCTTC. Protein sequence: CASSLRSSYGYTF. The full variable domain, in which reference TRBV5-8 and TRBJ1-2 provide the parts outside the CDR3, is EAGVTQSPTHLIKTRGQQATLRCSPISGHTSVYWYQQALGLGLQFLLWYDEGEERNRGNFPPRFSGRQFPNYSSELNVNALELEDSALYLCASSLRSSYGYTFGSGTRLTVV.

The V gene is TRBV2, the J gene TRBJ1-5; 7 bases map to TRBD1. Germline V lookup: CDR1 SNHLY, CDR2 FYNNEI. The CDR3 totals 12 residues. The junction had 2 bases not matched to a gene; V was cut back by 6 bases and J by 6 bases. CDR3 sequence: CASSPGGQPQHF. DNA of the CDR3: TGTGCCAGCAGCCCAGGGGGTCAGCCCCAGCATTTT.

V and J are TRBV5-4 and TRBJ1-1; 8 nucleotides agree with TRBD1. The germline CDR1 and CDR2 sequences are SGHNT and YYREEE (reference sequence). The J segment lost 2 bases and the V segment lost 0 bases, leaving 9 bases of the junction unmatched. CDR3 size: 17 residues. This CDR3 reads CASSLDRGGTLNTEAFF. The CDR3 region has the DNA TGTGCCAGCAGCTTGGACAGGGGGGGAACGCTCAACACTGAAGCTTTCTTT.

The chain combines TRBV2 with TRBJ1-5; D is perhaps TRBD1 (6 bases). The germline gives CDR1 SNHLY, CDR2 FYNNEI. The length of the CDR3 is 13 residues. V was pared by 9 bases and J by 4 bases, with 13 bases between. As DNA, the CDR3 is TGTGCCAGTGTTGGACAGTCAAATCAGCCCCAGCATTTT. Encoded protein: CASVGQSNQPQHF.

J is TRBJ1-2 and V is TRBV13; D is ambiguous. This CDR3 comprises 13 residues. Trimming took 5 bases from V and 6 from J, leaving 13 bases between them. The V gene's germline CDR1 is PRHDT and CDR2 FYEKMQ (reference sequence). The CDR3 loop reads CASSREGWDGYTF. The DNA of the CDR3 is TGTGCCAGCAGCCGAGAGGGTTGGGATGGCTACACCTTC.

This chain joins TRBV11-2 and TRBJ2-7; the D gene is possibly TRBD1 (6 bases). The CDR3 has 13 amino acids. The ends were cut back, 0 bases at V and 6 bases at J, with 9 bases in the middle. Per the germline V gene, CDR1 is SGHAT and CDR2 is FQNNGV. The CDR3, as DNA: TGTGCCAGCAGCTTAGAACAGGGTGGCGAGCAGTACTTC. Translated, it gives CASSLEQGGEQYF.

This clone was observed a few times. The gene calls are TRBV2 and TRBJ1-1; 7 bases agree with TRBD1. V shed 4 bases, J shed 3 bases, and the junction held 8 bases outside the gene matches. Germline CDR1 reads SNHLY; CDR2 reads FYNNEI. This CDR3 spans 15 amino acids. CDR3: CASSGREDRYTEAFF. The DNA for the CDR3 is TGTGCCAGCAGTGGAAGGGAGGACAGGTACACTGAAGCTTTCTTT.

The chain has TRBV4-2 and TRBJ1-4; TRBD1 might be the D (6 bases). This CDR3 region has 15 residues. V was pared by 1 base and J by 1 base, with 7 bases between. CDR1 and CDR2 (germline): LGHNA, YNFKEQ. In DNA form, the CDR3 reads TGTGCCAGCAGCCAAGGCAGGGGAACTAATGAAAAACTGTTTTTT. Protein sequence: CASSQGRGTNEKLFF.

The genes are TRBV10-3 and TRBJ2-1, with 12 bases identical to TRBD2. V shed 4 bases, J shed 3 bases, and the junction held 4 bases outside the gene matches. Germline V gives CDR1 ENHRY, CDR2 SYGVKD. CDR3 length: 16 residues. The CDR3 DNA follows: TGTGCCATCAGTGGACTAGCGGGGGAGAGCTACAATGAGCAGTTCTTC. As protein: CAISGLAGESYNEQFF.

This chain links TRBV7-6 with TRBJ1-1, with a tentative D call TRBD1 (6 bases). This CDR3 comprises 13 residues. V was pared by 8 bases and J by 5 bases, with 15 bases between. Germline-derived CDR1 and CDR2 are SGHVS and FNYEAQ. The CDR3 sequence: CASQEGGGTEAFF. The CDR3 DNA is TGTGCCAGCCAAGAGGGAGGGGGAACTGAAGCTTTCTTT.

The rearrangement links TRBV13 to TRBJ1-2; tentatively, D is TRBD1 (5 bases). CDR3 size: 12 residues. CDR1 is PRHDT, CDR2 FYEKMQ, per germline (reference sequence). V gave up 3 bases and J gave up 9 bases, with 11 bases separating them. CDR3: CASSFQGSSYTF. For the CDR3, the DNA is TGTGCCAGCAGCTTCCAGGGTTCGAGCTACACCTTC.

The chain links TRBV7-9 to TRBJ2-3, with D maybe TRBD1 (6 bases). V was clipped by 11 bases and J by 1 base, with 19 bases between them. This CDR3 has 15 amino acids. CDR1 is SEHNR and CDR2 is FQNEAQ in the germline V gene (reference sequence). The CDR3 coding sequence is TGTGCCCCCGGGGCGGCAGGGGTCGGCACAGATACGCAGTATTTT. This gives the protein CAPGAAGVGTDTQYF.

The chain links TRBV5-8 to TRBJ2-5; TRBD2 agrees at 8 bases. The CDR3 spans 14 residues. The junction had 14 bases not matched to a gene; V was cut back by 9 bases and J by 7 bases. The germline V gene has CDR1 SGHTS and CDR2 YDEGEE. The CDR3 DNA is TGTGCCACCCCCGAGGGAGCGGGGGCCGGGACCCAGTACTTC. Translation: CATPEGAGAGTQYF.

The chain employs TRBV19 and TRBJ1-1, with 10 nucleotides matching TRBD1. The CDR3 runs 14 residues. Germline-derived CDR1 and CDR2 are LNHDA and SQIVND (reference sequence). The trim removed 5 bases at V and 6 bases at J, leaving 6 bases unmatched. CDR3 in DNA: TGTGCCAGTAGTCTCGACAGGGGGCTCGCTGAAGCTTTCTTT. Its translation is CASSLDRGLAEAFF.

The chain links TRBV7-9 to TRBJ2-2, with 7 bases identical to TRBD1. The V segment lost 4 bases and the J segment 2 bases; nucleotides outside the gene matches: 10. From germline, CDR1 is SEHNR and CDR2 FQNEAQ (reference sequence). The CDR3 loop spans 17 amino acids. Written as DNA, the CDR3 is TGTGCCAGCAGCTGGAGAGGGGGCTTGGGTAACACCGGGGAGCTGTTTTTT. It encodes CASSWRGGLGNTGELFF.